This TCR beta chain originates from a study of technical replicates of blood from a handful of donors. Using immunoSEQ multiplex PCR, the repertoire was profiled, and TCRdb retains in-frame clones only, with some absent. Of about 72,000 clones listed, roughly 92% were seen once; the top ten hold over 0.3%. Germline values: CDR1 SGDLS, CDR2 YYNGEE. The CDR3 totals 13 residues. V was trimmed by 4 bases and J by 3 bases, leaving 11 bases between them. The V gene is TRBV9, the J gene TRBJ2-7; tentative D call: TRBD2 (5 bases). This receptor was obtained from a human donor in good health. Material: T cells isolated from PBMCs. The CDR3 region is CASSPPRGYEQYF. The CDR3 nucleotides are TGTGCCAGCAGCCCACCTCGGGGCTACGAGCAGTACTTC.